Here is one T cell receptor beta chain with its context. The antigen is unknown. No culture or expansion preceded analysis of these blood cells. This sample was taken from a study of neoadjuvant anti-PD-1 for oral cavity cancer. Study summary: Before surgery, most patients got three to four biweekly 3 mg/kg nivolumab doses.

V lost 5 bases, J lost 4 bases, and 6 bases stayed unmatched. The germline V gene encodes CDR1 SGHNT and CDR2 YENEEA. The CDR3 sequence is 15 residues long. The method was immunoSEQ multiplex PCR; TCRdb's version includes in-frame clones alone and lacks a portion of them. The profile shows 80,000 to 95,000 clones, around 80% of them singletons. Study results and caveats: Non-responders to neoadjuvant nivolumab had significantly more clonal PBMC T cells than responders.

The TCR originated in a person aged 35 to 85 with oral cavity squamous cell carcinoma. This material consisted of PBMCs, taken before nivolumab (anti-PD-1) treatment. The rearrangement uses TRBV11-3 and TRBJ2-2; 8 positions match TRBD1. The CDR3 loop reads CASSPGQGLTGELFF. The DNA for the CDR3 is TGTGCCAGCAGCCCTGGACAGGGCCTCACCGGGGAGCTGTTTTTT.